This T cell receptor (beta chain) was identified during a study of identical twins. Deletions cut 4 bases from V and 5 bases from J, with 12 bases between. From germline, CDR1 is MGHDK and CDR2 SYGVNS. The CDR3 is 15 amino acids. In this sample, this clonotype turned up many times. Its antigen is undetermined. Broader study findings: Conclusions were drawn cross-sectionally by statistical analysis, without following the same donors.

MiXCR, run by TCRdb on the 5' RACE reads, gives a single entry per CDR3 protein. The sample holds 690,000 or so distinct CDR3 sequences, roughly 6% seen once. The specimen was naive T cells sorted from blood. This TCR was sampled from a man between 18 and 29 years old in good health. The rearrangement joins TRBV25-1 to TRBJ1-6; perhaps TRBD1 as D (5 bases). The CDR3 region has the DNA TGTGCCAGCAGTGCCTCAGGGTCCCATAATTCACCCCTCCACTTT. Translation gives CASSASGSHNSPLHF.